This T cell receptor (beta chain) came from a study of cytomegalovirus exposure and HLA in healthy donors. About the study: Researchers previously reported finding fewer than 120 million unique TCR beta sequences from 150 million to 200 million T cells. Whole-study findings and limits: CMV antigen specificity of a few CMV-associated chains was confirmed in vitro.

Germline CDR1 reads SGHAT; CDR2 reads FQDESV (reference sequence). The CDR3 runs 15 residues. The V gene lost 1 base and the J gene lost 9 bases, with 19 bases spanning the gap. The PCR was carried out with 60 Vbeta primers and 13 Jbeta primers. Method: immunoSEQ multiplex PCR; TCRdb's copy keeps in-frame clones and lacks some. The sample yields around 130,000 clones, roughly 80% seen once. As for this clone: What it binds is not known.

The rearrangement links TRBV11-1 to TRBJ2-7; D is unresolved. The sequence came from a woman aged 60-75 years in good health and CMV-seronegative. Material for sequencing was PBMCs. This CDR3 reads CASSLVTTNPNRQYF. DNA for the CDR3: TGTGCCAGCAGCTTAGTTACCACTAACCCAAACCGGCAGTACTTC.